The present T cell receptor (beta chain) was sequenced within a study of T cells in Graves' hyperthyroidism and ophthalmopathy. Study-wide context: Sampling of peripheral blood happened at initial diagnosis, prior to any treatment. General study findings and limits: The model forecast ophthalmopathy, anticipating it by a median roughly 6.5 months before onset. Also found in blood were most expanded thyroid clonotypes above 0.001.

There were TCR beta CDR3 regions amplified from RNA transcripts. During a first-round RT-PCR of the TCR CDR3, the HTBI primer set was used. MiXCR, run by TCRdb on the multiplex PCR reads, gives a single entry per CDR3 protein. The sample has approximately 330,000 distinct CDR3 sequences, 18% seen once; the top ten hold approximately 54%. The germline CDR1 and CDR2 sequences are MNHNS and SASEGT. The CDR3 has 14 residues. The V segment lost 4 bases and the J segment 6 bases; nucleotides outside the gene matches: 6. This clonotype was found many times. The antigen remains undetermined. V usage is TRBV6-1 and J usage is TRBJ2-1, with 7 bases matching TRBD2. The sequence derives from a woman in her forties or fifties with Graves' hyperthyroidism. Input material: blood. In nucleotides, the CDR3 is TGTGCCAGCAGTGTGGGCAGGGAGGGCAATGAGCAGTTCTTC. Protein: CASSVGREGNEQFF.